The 18 T cell receptor beta chains below were found in one sample sequenced in a study of T cells in women clearing cervical HPV infection. Using immunoSEQ multiplex PCR, the repertoire was profiled, and TCRdb retains in-frame clones only, with some absent. The sample data list approximately 34,000 clones. The sample comprised blood buffy coat. Receptor source: a woman aged 18 to 75 with a cervical HPV16 infection that either progressed to CIN3+ or cleared (not recorded which).

A word on this clone: From the germline J gene comes the end of the CDR3, since the read stops 3 residues before it. V gene TRBV30 combines with J gene TRBJ1-5; 7 positions agree with TRBD1. Germline V gene sequence: CDR1 GTSNPN, CDR2 SVGIG (reference sequence). V lost 1 base and J lost 7; bases outside the gene matches: 4. The CDR3 sequence is 13 residues long. The CDR3 spells CAWSGQGNQPQHF. The sequenced part of the CDR3 DNA is TGTGCCTGGAGTGGACAGGGAAACCAGCCC.

Comments on this clone: The read ends 3 residues shy of where the CDR3 ends; the end is completed using the germline J gene. The chain links TRBV30 to TRBJ1-2; the D gene is possibly TRBD1 (6 bases). Germline V lookup: CDR1 GTSNPN, CDR2 SVGIG (reference sequence). The CDR3 has 14 residues. Trimming took off 3 bases at V and 0 bases at J, with 11 bases between the two ends. The covered CDR3 bases are TGTGCCTGGAGGATACAGGGAGCTAACTATGGC. It is translated as CAWRIQGANYG. The full-length CDR3 reads as CAWRIQGANYGYTF.

As to this clone: The CDR3 extends 3 residues past the end of the read, so its final part is completed from the germline J gene. The V and J genes are TRBV19 and TRBJ1-1; D perhaps matches TRBD1 (6 bases). Trimming pared 3 bases from V and 5 bases from J, leaving 16 bases between. This CDR3 has 15 amino acids. Looked up from germline, CDR1 is LNHDA and CDR2 is SQIVND (reference sequence). The chain's CDR3 is CASSIPQGQGTEAFF. The sequenced CDR3 bases are TGTGCCAGTAGTATTCCTCAGGGGCAGGGGACTGAA.

About this clone: Sequencing ends 3 residues short of the CDR3 end; the germline J gene provides the rest. The V and J genes are TRBV5-1 and TRBJ2-3, with 8 positions matching TRBD2. The V gene's germline CDR1 is SGHRS and CDR2 YFSETQ. Trimming cost V 4 bases and J 0 bases; bases outside gene matches: 1. The CDR3 consists of 14 residues. The CDR3 protein is CASSRLASTDTQYF. The sequenced CDR3 bases are TGCGCCAGCAGCCGACTAGCGAGCACAGATACG.

As for this clone: The CDR3 is cut off 3 residues early in the read; its end comes from the germline J gene. This chain links TRBV29-1 with TRBJ2-5; TRBD1 aligns across 8 bases. V lost 4 bases and J lost 4; bases outside the gene matches: 8. The CDR3 length is 14 residues. CDR1 and CDR2 (germline): SQVTM, ANQGSEA. CDR3 protein: CSVGSSTGGETQYF. The part of the CDR3 DNA that was read is TGCAGCGTTGGGTCCTCCACAGGGGGAGAGACC.

Worth noting for this clone: Coverage ceases 3 residues before the CDR3 finishes, and the germline J gene fills in the end. This chain joins TRBV19 and TRBJ1-2; no reliable D call. This CDR3 comprises 13 residues. The germline CDR1 and CDR2 sequences are LNHDA and SQIVND (reference sequence). CDR3 loop: CASSIAGTGGYTF. The covered CDR3 bases are TGTGCCAGTAGTATTGCCGGCACGGGGGGC.

Details on this clone: The read ends 3 residues early relative to the CDR3; the germline J gene fills the gap. The V and J genes are TRBV2 and TRBJ2-5; 9 bases are shared with TRBD1. CDR1 is SNHLY, CDR2 FYNNEI, per germline. This CDR3 region has 15 residues. Unmatched junction bases numbered 9, after V lost 7 bases and J lost 3 bases. This CDR3 reads CASTPNRGREETQYF. The DNA read from the CDR3 is TGTGCCAGCACCCCAAACAGGGGGCGGGAAGAGACC.

On this clone itself: The read finishes 3 residues shy of the CDR3 end, and the germline J gene is used to complete it. The chain joins TRBV6-2 or TRBV6-3 to TRBJ2-6; no clear D. Germline loops: CDR1 MNHEY, CDR2 SVGEGT. Trimming removed 6 bases from V and 1 base from J, with 4 bases in between. The CDR3 is 13 amino acids. The CDR3 loop reads CASSSSGANVLTF. CDR3 bases read: TGTGCCAGCAGCTCTTCTGGGGCCAACGTC.

Points on this clone: One end of the junction is discordant with germline, which a read error may explain. Other DNA sequences in this sample translate to the same CDR3. The CDR3 reads CASNDRGRGNTIYF. CDR3 DNA, as far as it was read: TGTGCCAGTAATGACAGGGGAAGAGGTAACACA. The chain combines TRBV19 with TRBJ1-3, with 8 bases matching TRBD1. The CDR3 end lies 3 residues beyond the end of the read and is filled in from the germline J gene. There are 14 residues in the CDR3. Germline loops: CDR1 LNHDA, CDR2 SQIVND (reference sequence). The complete variable domain, with remaining parts taken from reference TRBV19 and TRBJ1-3, reads DGGITQSPKYLFRKEGQNVTLSCEQNLNHDAMYWYRQDPGQGLRLIYYSQIVNDFQKGDIAEGYSVSREKKESFPLTVTSAQKNPTAFYLCASNDRGRGNTIYFGEGSWLTVV.

Regarding this clone: Read data end 3 residues before the CDR3 end; the end is taken from the germline J gene. The rearrangement uses TRBV6-2 or TRBV6-3 and TRBJ1-5; D might be TRBD1 (5 bases). The germline V and J ends were trimmed by 6 bases and 4 bases, with 13 bases remaining between them. Germline loops: CDR1 MNHEY, CDR2 SVGEGT. The CDR3 contains 14 residues. The CDR3 sequence: CASRLTVRNQPQHF. The CDR3 bases that were read are TGTGCCAGCAGGCTGACAGTCAGAAATCAGCCC.

On this clone itself: The read terminates 3 residues before the CDR3 end, so the remaining end is supplied by the germline J gene. The chain is built from TRBV19 and TRBJ2-7; TRBD1 matches 9 bases. Germline V gene lookup returns CDR1 LNHDA and CDR2 SQIVND (reference sequence). The CDR3 runs 14 residues. V shed 5 bases and J 5 bases; nucleotides not matched to a gene: 7. The sequenced part of the CDR3 DNA is TGTGCCAGTAGTTCCGGGACAGGGATGGACGAG. The encoded protein is CASSSGTGMDE. The whole CDR3 protein is CASSSGTGMDEQYF.

Note on this clone: The CDR3 extends 3 residues past the end of the read, so its final part is completed from the germline J gene. V gene TRBV2 combines with J gene TRBJ2-5; 7 nucleotides align to TRBD2. The J segment lost 3 bases and the V segment lost 4 bases, leaving 8 bases of the junction unmatched. The germline gives CDR1 SNHLY, CDR2 FYNNEI. CDR3 length equals 15 residues. CDR3 bases read: TGTGCCAGCAGTGGGATTCGCGGGGGAGAAGAGACC. Encoded protein: CASSGIRGGEET. The full CDR3 reads CASSGIRGGEETQYF.

With regard to this clone: The CDR3 is cut off 3 residues early in the read; its end comes from the germline J gene. V gene TRBV7-3 combines with J gene TRBJ2-1; D is possibly TRBD2 (6 bases). From germline, CDR1 is SGHTA and CDR2 FQGTGA. The CDR3 loop spans 13 amino acids. Trimming stripped 3 bases from V and 7 bases from J, with 10 bases between. Here the CDR3 reads CASSFTSMNEQFF. Incomplete CDR3 DNA: TGTGCCAGCAGCTTTACTAGCATGAATGAG.

Comment on this clone: The sequence runs out 3 residues before the end of the CDR3; the remainder is reconstructed from the germline J gene. This chain joins TRBV19 and TRBJ2-3; the D is unclear. Germline V lookup: CDR1 LNHDA, CDR2 SQIVND (reference sequence). With 8 bases removed from V and 2 bases from J, the gap between germline ends came to 14 bases. The length of the CDR3 is 14 residues. CDR3 residues: CASSSGSPTDTQYF. The CDR3 bases that were read are TGTGCCAGTTCGTCCGGGTCCCCCACAGATACG.

Details on this clone: The read gets to within 3 residues of the CDR3 end, and the germline J gene fills in the rest. The genes are TRBV20-1 and TRBJ2-7; 7 bases are shared with TRBD1. The CDR3 covers 16 residues. J lost 0 bases, V lost 2 bases, and 10 bases had no gene match. CDR1 and CDR2 (germline): DFQATT, SNEGSKA (reference sequence). The covered CDR3 bases are TGCAGTGCTAGAAAGAGGACAGGTGGCCTCTCCTACGAG. Amino acids: CSARKRTGGLSYE. The CDR3 as a whole reads CSARKRTGGLSYEQYF.

As for this clone: The read gets to within 3 residues of the CDR3 end, and the germline J gene fills in the rest. The chain employs TRBV5-6 and TRBJ2-5; maybe TRBD1 (6 bases). Germline CDR1 is SGHDT and CDR2 is YYEEEE. The CDR3 loop spans 12 amino acids. The V end was cut by 9 bases, the J end by 5 bases, with 14 bases between. This chain's CDR3 is CATNRVGETQYF. The CDR3 bases that were read are TGTGCCACAAACAGGGTTGGTGAGACC.

Regarding this clone: Read data end 3 residues before the CDR3 end; the end is taken from the germline J gene. The chain joins TRBV6-4 to TRBJ2-3; D may be TRBD2 (5 bases). Germline CDR1 MRHNA, CDR2 SNTAGT. The CDR3 runs 13 residues. V gave up 5 bases and J gave up 2 bases, with 8 bases separating them. CDR3 sequence reads: CASSLDFTDTQYF. CDR3 DNA, as far as it was read: TGTGCCAGCAGTCTGGACTTCACAGATACG.

About this clone itself: The read is 3 residues too short to cover the CDR3 end, so that end is filled in from the germline J gene. The V call is TRBV28, the J call TRBJ2-5, with TRBD1 as a possible D gene (6 bases). The CDR3 is 15 amino acids. Germline V gene data show CDR1 as MDHEN and CDR2 as SYDVKM. Trimming removed 9 bases at V and 2 bases at J, with 19 bases between. The CDR3 is CASGGSGAGQETQYF. The part of the CDR3 DNA that was read is TGTGCCAGTGGAGGATCAGGGGCAGGGCAAGAGACC.